This T cell receptor beta chain was retrieved from a study of cytotoxic CD8 clonotypes in ibrutinib-treated CLL. Across the whole study: There were over nine relapsed/refractory patients and approximately 16 treatment-naive patients, and around 17 were IGHV unmutated. Average yields of approximately 230,000 productive templates and 94,082 productive rearrangements characterized the samples.

Findings of the study overall: A rise in clonality was seen at ibrutinib response, and a fall back toward baseline was seen at progression.

Libraries were prepared by immunoSEQ multiplex PCR; TCRdb keeps only in-frame clonotypes and omits some of them. The sample carries 130,000 or so clones, approximately 85% recorded once. TCR beta libraries used about 1.8 micrograms of DNA from cryopreserved PBMCs. The CDR3 is 14 amino acids. Germline V gene sequence: CDR1 KGHSH, CDR2 LQKENI. Trimming removed 1 base at V and 2 bases at J, with 9 bases between. Details on this clone: Its antigen is unidentified.

This clonotype was obtained from a human donor with chronic lymphocytic leukemia. The sample was PBMCs, taken after 24 months of ibrutinib treatment. V is TRBV18 and J is TRBJ2-7; D ambiguous. Here the CDR3 reads CASSPRGSTYEQYF. In DNA, the CDR3 is TGTGCCAGCTCACCACGAGGCTCAACCTACGAGCAGTACTTC.